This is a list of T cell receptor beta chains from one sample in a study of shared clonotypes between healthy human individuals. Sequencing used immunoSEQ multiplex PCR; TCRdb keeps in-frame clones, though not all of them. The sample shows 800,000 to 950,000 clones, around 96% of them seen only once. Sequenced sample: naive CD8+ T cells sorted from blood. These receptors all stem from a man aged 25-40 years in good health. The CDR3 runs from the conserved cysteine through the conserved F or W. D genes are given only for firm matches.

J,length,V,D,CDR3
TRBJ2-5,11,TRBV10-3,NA,CATGGGETQYF
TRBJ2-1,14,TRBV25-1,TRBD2,CASSTSGSYNEQFF
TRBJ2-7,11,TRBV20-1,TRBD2,CSAPGGYEQYF
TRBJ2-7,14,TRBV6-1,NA,CASSGTYNSYEQYF
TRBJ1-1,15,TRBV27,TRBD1,CASNSGTGGNTEAFF
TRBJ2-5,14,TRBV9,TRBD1,CASSDGTAQETQYF
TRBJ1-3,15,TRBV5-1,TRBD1,CASSPDRGLGNTIYF
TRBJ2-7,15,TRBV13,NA,CASSLEGVGYGEQYF
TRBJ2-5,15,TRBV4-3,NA,CASSQDRGAWETQYF
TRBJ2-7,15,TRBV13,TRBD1,CASSPGTGGSYEQYF
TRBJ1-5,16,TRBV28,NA,CASSFTLTGPSQPQHF
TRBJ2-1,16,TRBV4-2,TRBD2,CASSQDGASGSPEQFF
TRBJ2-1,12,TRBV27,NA,CASSAASNEQFF
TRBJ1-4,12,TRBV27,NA,CARGHVDEKLFF
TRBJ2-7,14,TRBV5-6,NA,CASTIGAPSYEQYF
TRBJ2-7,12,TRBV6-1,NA,CASQKREYEQYF
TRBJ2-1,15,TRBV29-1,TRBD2,CSVEASGLTYNEQFF
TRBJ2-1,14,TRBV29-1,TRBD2,CSVEGGRGINEQFF
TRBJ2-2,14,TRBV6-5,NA,CASRNVPHTGELFF
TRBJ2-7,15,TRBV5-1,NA,CASSRPGTPTYEQYF
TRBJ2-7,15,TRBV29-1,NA,CSVEDTLAGSYEQYF
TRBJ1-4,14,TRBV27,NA,CASSLQGTNEKLFF
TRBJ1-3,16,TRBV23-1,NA,CASSQSQGASGNTIYF